This is a list of T cell receptor beta chains from one sample in a study of blood T cells in healthy people across ages. TCRdb itself ran the 5' RACE reads through MiXCR, one entry per CDR3 protein. The sample comprises over 300,000 distinct CDR3 sequences, 45% to 60% of which are singletons, and under 65% rests with the top ten. Sequences were obtained from blood. The receptors originated from a man in his 60s in good health. Each CDR3 is given with its conserved first and last residue. A D gene is named only where the DNA matches it firmly. Size values are once, few and many counts, or a class for expanded clones, and some rows have none.

d_gene: TRBD1
abundance: -
v_gene: TRBV3-1
j_gene: TRBJ2-3
CDR3nt: TGTGCCAGCACCCCGGGACAGGGGTATGATACGCAGTATTTT
CDR3aa: CASTPGQGYDTQYF

d_gene: TRBD1
abundance: once
v_gene: TRBV10-3
j_gene: TRBJ2-1
CDR3nt: TGTGCCATCAGTCCGGGACAGGGCCACAATGAGCAGTTCTTC
CDR3aa: CAISPGQGHNEQFF

d_gene: -
abundance: -
v_gene: TRBV5-1
j_gene: TRBJ2-6
CDR3nt: TGCGCCAGCAGCGCCACGCTAGGCTCTGGGGCCAACGTCCTGACTTTC
CDR3aa: CASSATLGSGANVLTF

d_gene: -
abundance: -
v_gene: TRBV30
j_gene: TRBJ2-7
CDR3nt: TGTGCCTGGAATAAACAGCCCTACGAGCAGTACTTC
CDR3aa: CAWNKQPYEQYF

d_gene: -
abundance: -
v_gene: TRBV7-2
j_gene: TRBJ2-3
CDR3nt: TGTGCCAGCAGCTACGGATGGAATACGCAGTATTTT
CDR3aa: CASSYGWNTQYF

d_gene: -
abundance: -
v_gene: TRBV18
j_gene: TRBJ1-1
CDR3nt: TGTGCCAGCTCACCCGCGGACAGTAACACTGAAGCTTTCTTT
CDR3aa: CASSPADSNTEAFF

d_gene: TRBD2
abundance: -
v_gene: TRBV6-6
j_gene: TRBJ2-1
CDR3nt: TGTGCCAGCAGTTACTCTGACGGACTAGTCGGGGATGAGCAGTTCTTC
CDR3aa: CASSYSDGLVGDEQFF

d_gene: -
abundance: -
v_gene: TRBV10-3
j_gene: TRBJ2-7
CDR3nt: TGTGCCATCAGTGATCCTACACCCTACGAGCAGTACTTC
CDR3aa: CAISDPTPYEQYF

d_gene: -
abundance: -
v_gene: TRBV28
j_gene: TRBJ2-3
CDR3nt: TGTGCCAGCAGTTTGCGGACCGGGATCTCAGATACGCAGTATTTT
CDR3aa: CASSLRTGISDTQYF

d_gene: TRBD2
abundance: few
v_gene: TRBV10-1
j_gene: TRBJ2-1
CDR3nt: TGCGCCAGCAACCCGGGACTAGCGGGGTCTAGCTCCTACAATGAGCAGTTCTTC
CDR3aa: CASNPGLAGSSSYNEQFF

d_gene: TRBD1
abundance: many
v_gene: TRBV7-2
j_gene: TRBJ2-1
CDR3nt: TGTGCCAGCAGCCCACGACAGGGTCGGAATAATGAGCAGTTCTTC
CDR3aa: CASSPRQGRNNEQFF

d_gene: -
abundance: many
v_gene: TRBV7-2
j_gene: TRBJ1-1
CDR3nt: TGTGCCAGCAGCTCGACCTCCTCGGTGGAGGTGTGGGGCAACAAAGCTTTCTTT
CDR3aa: CASSSTSSVEVWGNKAFF

d_gene: TRBD1
abundance: few
v_gene: TRBV5-1
j_gene: TRBJ1-6
CDR3nt: TGCGCCAGCAGCACCACCCCGACAGGGGCTAAAAATAATTCACCCCTCCACTTT
CDR3aa: CASSTTPTGAKNNSPLHF

d_gene: -
abundance: -
v_gene: TRBV30
j_gene: TRBJ2-7
CDR3nt: TGTGCCTGGAGAGGACAGTCCCTGGGCGACGAGCAGTACTTC
CDR3aa: CAWRGQSLGDEQYF

d_gene: TRBD2
abundance: few
v_gene: TRBV20-1
j_gene: TRBJ2-1
CDR3nt: TGCAGTGCTAAGAAGACTAGCGGGATTTCCAATGAGCAGTTCTTC
CDR3aa: CSAKKTSGISNEQFF

d_gene: -
abundance: many
v_gene: TRBV7-2
j_gene: TRBJ1-2
CDR3nt: TGTGCCAGCAGCCCGCTCGACCGGTTCGCGTACTCTGGCTACACCTTC
CDR3aa: CASSPLDRFAYSGYTF

d_gene: -
abundance: few
v_gene: TRBV7-6
j_gene: TRBJ1-1
CDR3nt: TGTGCCAGCAGCTCGCCGAGGGGGGCCTACACTGAAGCTTTCTTT
CDR3aa: CASSSPRGAYTEAFF

d_gene: -
abundance: -
v_gene: TRBV7-2
j_gene: TRBJ2-1
CDR3nt: TGTGCCAGCAGCTTTGAGGCCGGGACCCAGCCCCATGAGCAGTTCTTC
CDR3aa: CASSFEAGTQPHEQFF

d_gene: -
abundance: -
v_gene: TRBV3-1
j_gene: TRBJ1-2
CDR3nt: TGTGCCAGCAGCCAAGACACAGGGCTCTATGGCTACACCTTC
CDR3aa: CASSQDTGLYGYTF

d_gene: TRBD2
abundance: -
v_gene: TRBV28
j_gene: TRBJ2-1
CDR3nt: TGTGCCAGCACCGCGGGAGGTTCAAAAGGCGAGCAGTTCTTC
CDR3aa: CASTAGGSKGEQFF

d_gene: -
abundance: once
v_gene: TRBV28
j_gene: TRBJ1-4
CDR3nt: TGTGCCAGCCTAAACCTGGGTGAAAAACTGTTTTTT
CDR3aa: CASLNLGEKLFF

d_gene: -
abundance: many
v_gene: TRBV29-1
j_gene: TRBJ2-6
CDR3nt: TGCAGCGTTGAGGTCTCTGGGGCCAACGTCCTGACTTTC
CDR3aa: CSVEVSGANVLTF

d_gene: TRBD2
abundance: few
v_gene: TRBV4-1
j_gene: TRBJ2-5
CDR3nt: TGCGCCAGCAGCCAAGATACCCTAGCGGGAGGGGTGCAGACCCAGTACTTC
CDR3aa: CASSQDTLAGGVQTQYF

d_gene: TRBD2
abundance: few
v_gene: TRBV7-2
j_gene: TRBJ2-3
CDR3nt: TGTGCCAGCAGCTTACAGGGGACTAGCACGTATTTT
CDR3aa: CASSLQGTSTYF